This TCR beta chain was sequenced for a study of a mutant IDH1 vaccine in newly diagnosed glioma (dated by TCRdb to the early 2020s). Regarding the research as a whole: Vaccination began 4-6 weeks after radiotherapy alone, or alongside temozolomide cycles in the chemotherapy-containing groups. Of the 32 patients who were treated, about 62% were male and roughly 38% were female, and the mean age was roughly 40 years. Before enrollment, patients had received standard therapy of radiotherapy alone, temozolomide alone, or radiochemotherapy with temozolomide; most received the combination. The week-35 safety follow-up was designated visit V12, and the week-47 end of study was designated visit V13. Six visits were used for peripheral blood collection: V03 (baseline), V05, V07, V10, V12 and V13. Longitudinal TCRB deep sequencing was performed for some 25 treated patients wherever samples were available for exploratory analyses.

The intended sense of this specimen's time point label: week 47, end of study. Each vaccine dose was 300 ug of a 20-mer mutant IDH1 peptide in Montanide, given subcutaneously with topical imiquimod. Patients were given eight vaccinations, in weeks 1, 3, 5, 7, 11, 15, 19 and 23, which matched visits V03 through V10. Newly diagnosed WHO grade 3 or 4 IDH1-mutant astrocytomas showing loss of nuclear ATRX were present in the donors. The samples were drawn from NOA16, a multicentre, single-arm, open-label phase I trial in Germany that tested a mutant IDH1 peptide vaccine in humans for the first time. Genomic DNA for TCRB sequencing was extracted from EDTA blood using the DNeasy Blood and Tissue Kit. Preparation of the library involved the immunoSEQ multiplex PCR assay. Following the manufacturer's protocol, the hsTCRB Kit was used to amplify rearranged TCR beta chain sequences. Sequencing of TCRB libraries was carried out on an Illumina MiSeq. Turning to the authors' computational methods: Demultiplexing, trimming and gene mapping were performed with the kit vendor's proprietary platform. In its TCRdb copy, this immuneACCESS table keeps in-frame sequences only and misses some clones. Where compared with another copy, unresolved V genes explain less than half of these, and the others have no known cause. V, J and clone size were drawn from that table, and D and trimming were deduced from the DNA. In all, the sample holds approximately 100,000 clones, and approximately 89% of those were seen once. 0.77% of the sample goes to the ten largest clones.

General findings and caveats noted by the study authors: The authors stated that sample limitations prevented analyses of patient blood samples from being reproduced. Vaccine-induced immune responses across multiple MHC alleles were detected in 90% to 95% of patients. PBMC samples for TCRB deep sequencing were selected based on availability. Pseudoprogression appeared unrelated to alterations in the top peripheral T cell clonotypes detected by TCRB sequencing.

Note on this clone: The antigen this receptor binds is unknown. No much larger clone exists at a distance of one base, and base qualities are not known.

V and J are trimmed by 3 bases and 9 bases, and the gene matches miss 2 bases of the junction. The CDR3 holds 12 amino acids from the cysteine to the phenylalanine. Only the CDR3 portion is preserved as DNA: 36 bases, with reading frame beginning at the first base. The germline V gene sets CDR1 to SGHTA and CDR2 to FQGNSA. This TCR derives from a woman aged 45-65 years with glioma. This specimen consisted of PBMCs, obtained from a glioma patient whose treatment included an IDH1 peptide vaccine. The rearranged chain carries TRBV7-2 and TRBJ2-3, with 8 middle bases fitting TRBD1. The CDR3 amino acid sequence is: CASSLTGDTQYF. The DNA sequence is TGTGCCAGCAGCTTGACAGGGGACACGCAGTATTTT.